The present entry profiles one TCR beta chain with its context. Its binding antigen is unknown. No base quality information exists; no much larger clone differs at one position. These data belong to a study of blood T cell repertoires in COVID-19 (dated by TCRdb to between 2020 and 2021). With regard to the full study: The collaborator samples originated in the United States, Italy and Spain and spanned the acute and convalescent phases of COVID-19. Samples were obtained from the ongoing ImmuneRACE study (first 160 participants) and from 1,254 subjects provided by 6 global collaborators. The material from the prospective study consisted of cDNA or gDNA derived from T cells, B-cell-depleted T cells, or PBMCs. Where available, HLA class I and class II types were obtained from metadata supplied by the sample provider rather than from assay-based typing. The dataset comprised deeply sampled blood TCRbeta repertoires from subjects exposed to, actively infected with, or recovered from COVID-19. The sample metadata nearly always contained a de-identified subject ID, COVID-19 status, age in years and sex. A freely available public database, intended as a resource for researchers studying the immune response to SARS-CoV-2, is where the repertoires were released.

Study-level results and caveats: The amount of clinical and demographic metadata varied by source and participant and was provided uncurated.

The CDR3 goes from the cysteine to the phenylalanine over 15 residues. Only the CDR3 region is kept as DNA, spanning 45 bases read in frame from base 1. Reading the germline V gene (reference sequence) gives CDR1 SEHNR and CDR2 FQNEAQ. The germline V and J ends show losses of 5 bases and 7 bases respectively, and no gene match explains 7 bases of the junction. The collaborating institutions used their own protocols to collect whole blood in K2EDTA tubes. For TCRbeta analysis, collaborators shipped samples in one of three forms: frozen whole blood, isolated PBMCs, or DNA extracted from either of those sample types. TCRbeta CDR3 regions were amplified from genomic DNA using the immunoSEQ Assay, a bias-controlled multiplex PCR. The original pipeline was this. Nucleated cell counts per sample were estimated from amplification of reference gene primers within the assay. To quantify the absolute abundance of each unique TCRbeta CDR3 rearrangement, sequence reads were collapsed and filtered. For each sample, productive Simpson clonality was calculated by taking the square root of Simpson's diversity index across productive rearrangements. Not all clones reach the TCRdb copy of this immuneACCESS table, which keeps in-frame sequences only. Checked studies attribute under half of the gap to unresolved V genes and leave the rest unexplained. D and trimming were read from the DNA, whereas the V and J calls and clone size are those reported in that table. The sample table lists under 200,000 clones, around 77% of them with a count of one. The ten largest clones add up to 6.5% to 7% of the sample.

This receptor was identified in a man between 65 and 79 years old with active or convalescent COVID-19. The chain was built from TRBV7-9 and TRBJ1-6, and 8 junctional nucleotides match TRBD1. Material for sequencing was peripheral blood. The DNA sequence is TGTGCCAGCAGCCGATTGACAGGGGACAATTCACCCCTCCACTTT. This translates into CASSRLTGDNSPLHF.